The 21 T cell receptor beta chains in this list originate from one sample, sequenced in a study of graft-versus-host responses after intestinal transplantation. The protocol was immunoSEQ multiplex PCR, while the TCRdb copy is restricted to in-frame clones and leaves out a portion. The sample has over 70,000 clones, roughly 87% seen once; the top ten hold about a sixth. These receptors have no known antigen. This specimen was unstimulated CD8+ T cells sorted from spleen or lymph node cells, taken before intestinal transplant. These receptors were collected from a human donor who received an intestinal transplant.

The gene calls are TRBV7-6 and TRBJ2-3; 7 bases are shared with TRBD2. The germline CDR1 and CDR2 sequences are SGHVS and FNYEAQ. V trimming: 5 bases; J trimming: 2 bases; junction bases outside the gene matches: 13. This CDR3 is 17 amino acids long. The CDR3 DNA reads TGTGCCAGCAGCCATGCCCCGGGACTATTCCCCACAGATACGCAGTATTTT. Translation gives CASSHAPGLFPTDTQYF.

V gene TRBV6-5 combines with J gene TRBJ1-1; 8 bases line up with TRBD1. The CDR3 has 15 amino acids. Germline CDR1 reads MNHEY; CDR2 reads SVGAGI. With V trimmed by 4 bases and J by 4 bases, 8 bases remained unmatched. This CDR3 reads CASSWWETGVTEAFF. CDR3 nucleotide sequence: TGTGCCAGCAGTTGGTGGGAGACAGGGGTCACTGAAGCTTTCTTT.

This clone has only one observation. The chain recombines TRBV27 with TRBJ2-3, with 7 bases identical to TRBD2. Germline V gene data show CDR1 as MNHEY and CDR2 as SMNVEV (reference sequence). V lost 5 bases to trimming and J lost 5 bases; unmatched junction nucleotides: 16. This CDR3 has 17 residues. CDR3 sequence reads: CASSPIPLAQAGDTQYF. The CDR3, as DNA: TGTGCCAGCAGTCCAATACCACTAGCGCAGGCAGGAGATACGCAGTATTTT.

This chain links TRBV28 with TRBJ2-1, with a tentative D call TRBD1 (5 bases). The V end lost 6 bases, the J end lost 6 bases, and 9 bases lay between the germline ends. Germline V gives CDR1 MDHEN, CDR2 SYDVKM. There are 12 residues in the CDR3. The CDR3 DNA reads TGTGCCAGCAGACCCCAGGGCAATGAGCAGTTCTTC. Amino acids: CASRPQGNEQFF.

This chain joins TRBV11-3 and TRBJ2-5; the D is unclear. Trimming took off 0 bases at V and 5 bases at J, with 10 bases between the two ends. CDR1 and CDR2 from the germline V gene are SGHNT and YENEEA. The CDR3 covers 14 residues. The CDR3 loop is CASSLEVSGETQYF. CDR3 DNA: TGTGCCAGCAGCTTAGAAGTCTCCGGGGAGACCCAGTACTTC.

The CDR3 bases are TGTGCCAGCAGCCCCCGGACTAGCGGGCCTGGGGAGCAGTTCTTC. The encoded protein is CASSPRTSGPGEQFF. The J gene is TRBJ2-1, the V gene TRBV13; 11 bases fit TRBD2. The CDR3 covers 15 residues. The germline CDR1 and CDR2 sequences are PRHDT and FYEKMQ (reference sequence). The V and J ends lost 5 bases and 10 bases, in that order; junction bases with no gene match: 10.

This clone was recorded once. This chain links TRBV2 with TRBJ2-7, with TRBD2 matching 13 bases. The ends lost 10 bases at V and 3 bases at J; junction bases unmatched: 9. CDR3 length: 15 amino acids. Germline CDR1 and CDR2: SNHLY and FYNNEI. CDR3: CATGTSGTINYEQYF. Written as DNA, the CDR3 is TGTGCCACCGGGACTAGCGGGACCATTAACTACGAGCAGTACTTC.

This sequence joins TRBV9 and TRBJ2-3, with TRBD2 as a possible D gene (6 bases). This CDR3 region has 15 residues. V was trimmed by 3 bases and J by 2 bases, leaving 13 bases between them. Germline V CDR1 and CDR2: SGDLS, YYNGEE. This CDR3 reads CASSAPLAHTDTQYF. The CDR3 nucleotides are TGTGCCAGCAGCGCCCCGCTAGCGCACACAGATACGCAGTATTTT.

This chain connects TRBV6-6 to TRBJ1-5; D gene uncertain. Trimming removed 0 bases at V and 3 bases at J, with 9 bases between. The V gene's germline CDR1 is MNHNY and CDR2 SVGAGI (reference sequence). There are 15 residues in the CDR3. The CDR3 nucleotides read TGTGCCAGCAGTTACTCGGAGGGTCTCAATCAGCCCCAGCATTTT. Its translation: CASSYSEGLNQPQHF.

V usage is TRBV9 and J usage is TRBJ1-4; 7 positions match TRBD1. CDR3 length equals 16 residues. V shed 4 bases and J 8 bases; nucleotides not matched to a gene: 14. Germline CDR1 SGDLS, CDR2 YYNGEE. The CDR3 region is CASSPSVRTGGEKLFF. Written as DNA, the CDR3 is TGTGCCAGCAGCCCAAGTGTGAGGACAGGTGGCGAAAAACTGTTTTTT. Complete variable domain (other parts from reference TRBV9 and TRBJ1-4): DSGVTQTPKHLITATGQRVTLRCSPRSGDLSVYWYQQSLDQGLQFLIQYYNGEERAKGNILERFSAQQFPDLHSELNLSSLELGDSALYFCASSPSVRTGGEKLFFGSGTQLSVL.

J is TRBJ2-5 and V is TRBV6-5; TRBD1 agrees at 9 bases. This CDR3 comprises 15 residues. V shed 6 bases, J shed 2 bases, and the junction held 7 bases outside the gene matches. From germline, CDR1 is MNHEY and CDR2 SVGAGI. CDR3 nucleotide sequence: TGTGCCAGCAGCCCCGGACAGGGGACTCAAGAGACCCAGTACTTC. Its translation: CASSPGQGTQETQYF.

The CDR3 here is CASSLFGDSNQPQHF. Written as DNA, the CDR3 is TGTGCCAGCAGCTTATTTGGGGATAGCAATCAGCCCCAGCATTTT. This rearrangement joins TRBV5-4 to TRBJ1-5, with no clear D. Trimming shortened V by 2 bases and J by 0 bases, and 9 bases separated the two germline ends. The CDR3 is 15 amino acids. The germline CDR1 and CDR2 sequences are SGHNT and YYREEE (reference sequence).

This clone has only one observation. V gene TRBV7-5 combines with J gene TRBJ2-7; the DNA was not used to check the table's D call, TRBD1. TRBV7-5 is recorded as a pseudogene. The CDR3 runs to 15 residues. The CDR3 is CARSSGTGSLYEQYF. As DNA, the CDR3 is TGTGCCAGAAGTTCCGGGACAGGAAGCCTCTACGAGCAGTACTTC.

The V call is TRBV29-1, the J call TRBJ1-1; D might be TRBD1 (5 bases). The V gene's germline CDR1 is SQVTM and CDR2 ANQGSEA. This CDR3 spans 13 amino acids. Trimming took off 3 bases at V and 4 bases at J, with 12 bases between the two ends. In DNA, the CDR3 is TGCAGCGTTGAGGCTCAGGGAGGCACTGAAGCTTTCTTT. Encoded protein: CSVEAQGGTEAFF.

This chain links TRBV13 with TRBJ2-7, with TRBD2 matching over 9 bases. The germline V gene encodes CDR1 PRHDT and CDR2 FYEKMQ (reference sequence). J gave up 2 bases and V 5 bases, and 4 bases lay outside the gene matches. This CDR3 spans 14 amino acids. CDR3 bases: TGTGCCAGCAGCGACGGGACTAGCCCCTACGAGCAGTACTTC. Its protein product is CASSDGTSPYEQYF.

CDR3 sequence reads: CASSLSWEPYEQYF. The CDR3 DNA sequence: TGTGCCAGCAGCTTGTCGTGGGAACCCTACGAGCAGTACTTC. The chain combines TRBV5-6 with TRBJ2-7; no reliable D call. Trimming cost V 1 base and J 2 bases, with 10 bases left between them. The CDR3 sequence is 14 residues long. The germline V gene encodes CDR1 SGHDT and CDR2 YYEEEE.

This chain joins TRBV20-1 and TRBJ2-3; D gene unclear. V lost 3 bases and J lost 4, with 5 bases in between. The CDR3 extends over 11 amino acids. Germline-derived CDR1 and CDR2 are DFQATT and SNEGSKA (reference sequence). Here the CDR3 DNA reads TGCAGTGCTAGCATCGCAGATACGCAGTATTTT. The encoded protein is CSASIADTQYF.

The chain links TRBV28 to TRBJ1-1, with 8 bases aligning to TRBD1. The J segment lost 5 bases and the V segment lost 6 bases, leaving 17 bases of the junction unmatched. From germline, CDR1 is MDHEN and CDR2 SYDVKM. The CDR3 is 17 residues long. The CDR3 sequence: CASSVRASGGLETEAFF. CDR3 bases: TGTGCCAGCAGCGTACGAGCATCAGGGGGCCTTGAAACTGAAGCTTTCTTT. The full variable domain, its missing parts supplied by reference TRBV28 and TRBJ1-1, is DVKVTQSSRYLVKRTGEKVFLECVQDMDHENMFWYRQDPGLGLRLIYFSYDVKMKEKGDIPEGYSVSREKKERFSLILESASTNQTSMYLCASSVRASGGLETEAFFGQGTRLTVV.

The chain links TRBV27 to TRBJ1-6, with D possibly matching TRBD1 (5 bases). The CDR3 has 13 amino acids. V shed 6 bases and J shed 6 bases, with 9 bases lying between them. CDR1 is MNHEY, CDR2 SMNVEV, per germline (reference sequence). Here the CDR3 DNA reads TGTGCCAGCAGATTGACAGCTAATTCACCCCTCCACTTT. Translating it yields CASRLTANSPLHF.

This rearrangement joins TRBV7-6 to TRBJ2-3; D is unresolved. CDR3 size: 13 residues. Germline V lookup: CDR1 SGHVS, CDR2 FNYEAQ. Deletions cut 5 bases from V and 0 bases from J, with 6 bases between. The CDR3 loop is CASSLYSTDTQYF. The CDR3 DNA is TGTGCCAGCAGCCTGTATAGCACAGATACGCAGTATTTT.

The chain employs TRBV6-1 and TRBJ2-7, with D perhaps TRBD1 (5 bases). V lost 5 bases and J 6 bases, leaving 14 bases between the germline ends. The CDR3 has 13 amino acids. Germline CDR1 is MNHNS and CDR2 is SASEGT. This CDR3 reads CASSPGLGPEQYF. The CDR3 nucleotides are TGTGCCAGCAGTCCAGGGTTGGGTCCCGAGCAGTACTTC.